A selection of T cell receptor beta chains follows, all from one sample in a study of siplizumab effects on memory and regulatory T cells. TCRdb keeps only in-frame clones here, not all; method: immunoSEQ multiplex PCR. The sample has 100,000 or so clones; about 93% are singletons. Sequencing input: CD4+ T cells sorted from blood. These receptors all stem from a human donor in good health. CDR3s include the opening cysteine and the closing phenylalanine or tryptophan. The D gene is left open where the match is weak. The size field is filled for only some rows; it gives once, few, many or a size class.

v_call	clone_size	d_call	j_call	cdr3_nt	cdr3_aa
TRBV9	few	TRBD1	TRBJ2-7	TGTGCCAGCAGCGTTGGACAGGCGAGCGAGCAGTACTTC	CASSVGQASEQYF
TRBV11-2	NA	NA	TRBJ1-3	TGTGCCAGCAGCTCCAACCTACTGACAGCTCTAGGTGGAAACACCATATATTTT	CASSSNLLTALGGNTIYF
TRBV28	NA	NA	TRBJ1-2	TGTGCCAGCACCGGGAACTATGGCTACACCTTC	CASTGNYGYTF
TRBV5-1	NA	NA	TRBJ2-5	TGCGCCAGCAGCTCGGTCAGTAGCCGAGGTAGTCAAGAGACCCAGTACTTC	CASSSVSSRGSQETQYF
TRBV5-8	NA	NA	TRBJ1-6	TGTGCCAGCAGCTTGAGAAGTCTAACCCTCCACTTT	CASSLRSLTLHF
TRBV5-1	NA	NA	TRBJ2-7	TGCGCCAGCAGCCCGGGACCGACAAACTACGAGCAGTACTTC	CASSPGPTNYEQYF
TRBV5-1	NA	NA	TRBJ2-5	TGCGCCAGCAGCTTGGCCGGAGGGACCCAAGAGACCCAGTACTTC	CASSLAGGTQETQYF
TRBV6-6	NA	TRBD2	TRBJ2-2	TGTGCCAGCAGTCCGACTAGCGGGTCGCACGGGGAGCTGTTTTTT	CASSPTSGSHGELFF
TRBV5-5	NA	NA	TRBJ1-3	TGTGCCAGCAGCCCTCACGGGACCTCGCTCATGTACTCTGGAAACACCATATATTTT	CASSPHGTSLMYSGNTIYF
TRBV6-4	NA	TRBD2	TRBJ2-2	TGTGCCAGCAGCGTACTAGCGGTCCCTCCCGGGGAGCTGTTTTTT	CASSVLAVPPGELFF
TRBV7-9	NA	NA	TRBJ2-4	TGTGCCAGCAGCTTAGGACTAGAAATTGATACCTGGGCCAAAAACATTCAGTACTTC	CASSLGLEIDTWAKNIQYF
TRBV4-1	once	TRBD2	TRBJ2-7	TGCGCCAGCAGCCGACCTAGCGGTAGGCCTGGGGAGCAGTACTTC	CASSRPSGRPGEQYF
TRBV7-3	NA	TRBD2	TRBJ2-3	TGTGCCAGCAGCTTAACCGGGGGACTAGCCACAGATACGCAGTATTTT	CASSLTGGLATDTQYF
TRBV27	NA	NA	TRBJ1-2	TGTGCCAGCAGTTCACGCGGGACGGGTGGCTACACCTTC	CASSSRGTGGYTF
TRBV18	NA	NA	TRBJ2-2	TGTGCCAGCTCACCCTTTACCCCGGGGTCCGGCACCGGGGAGCTGTTTTTT	CASSPFTPGSGTGELFF
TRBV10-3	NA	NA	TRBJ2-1	TGTGCCATCGGCAGGGCGAATGAGCAGTTCTTC	CAIGRANEQFF
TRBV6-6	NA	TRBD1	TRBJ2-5	TGTGCCAGCAGTTACGGGCAGGGGGCATTAGAGACCCAGTACTTC	CASSYGQGALETQYF
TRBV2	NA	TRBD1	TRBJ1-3	TGTGCCAGCAATTCAGGGGGCTCTGGAAACACCATATATTTT	CASNSGGSGNTIYF
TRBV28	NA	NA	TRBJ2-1	TGTGCCAGCAGTGGGGGTGCTAGCTCCTACAATGAGCAGTTCTTC	CASSGGASSYNEQFF
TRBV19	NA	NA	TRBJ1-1	TGTGCCAGTCATCGCCGGGACCTTAACACTGAAGCTTTCTTT	CASHRRDLNTEAFF
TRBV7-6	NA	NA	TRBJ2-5	TGTGCCAGCAGCTTGCAGGGGCACCAAGAGACCCAGTACTTC	CASSLQGHQETQYF
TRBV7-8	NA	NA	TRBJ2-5	TGTGCCAGCAGCTTAGTCCGCTGGCGGACCCAGTACTTC	CASSLVRWRTQYF
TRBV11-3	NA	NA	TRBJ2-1	TGTGCCAGCAGCTTGCTAGCTCCGAGTGAGCAGTTCTTC	CASSLLAPSEQFF
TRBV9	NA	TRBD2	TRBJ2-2	TGTGCCAGCAGCGTGGGAGGGAGCACCGGGGAGCTGTTTTTT	CASSVGGSTGELFF
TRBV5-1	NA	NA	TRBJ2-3	TGCGCCAGCAGCGGGGGTAGCGGAACCACAGATACGCAGTATTTT	CASSGGSGTTDTQYF
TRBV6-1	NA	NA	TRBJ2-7	TGTGCCAGCGCCTTTGTCTACGAGCAGTACTTC	CASAFVYEQYF
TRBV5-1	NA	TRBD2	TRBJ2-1	TGCGCCAGCAGCTTTATGAGCGGGACTACAACGGGAGAGCAGTTCTTC	CASSFMSGTTTGEQFF
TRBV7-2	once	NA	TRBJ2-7	TGTGCCAGCAGCTTAGGGCTAGCTACTTTATACGAGCAGTACTTC	CASSLGLATLYEQYF
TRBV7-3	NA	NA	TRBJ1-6	TGTGCCAGCAGCTTAATCGGAGGCTCACCCCTCCACTTT	CASSLIGGSPLHF
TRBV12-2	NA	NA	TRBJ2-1	TGTGCAAGTCGCCTCGGGACTAGCGGGAGGTTGGCCCCGGGGGAGGAGCAGTTCTTC	CASRLGTSGRLAPGEEQFF
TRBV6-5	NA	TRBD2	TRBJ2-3	TGTGCCAGCAGTTCTGCGACGACTAGCGGGACAGCGCAGTATTTT	CASSSATTSGTAQYF
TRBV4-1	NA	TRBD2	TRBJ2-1	TGCGCCAGCAGCCAAGGGGGACTAGCGGGAGAGAGGTCCTACAATGAGCAGTTCTTC	CASSQGGLAGERSYNEQFF
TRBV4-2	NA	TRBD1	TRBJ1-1	TGTGCCAGCAGCCCCCCGACAGGGGCGAAAACTGAAGCTTTCTTT	CASSPPTGAKTEAFF
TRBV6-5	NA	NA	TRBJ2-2	TGTGCCAGCAGTTCCCGGGCCCTCTTATTAAGCGGGGAGCTGTTTTTT	CASSSRALLLSGELFF
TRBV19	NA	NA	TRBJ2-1	TGTGCCAGTACCGGAAATTCCTACAATGAGCAGTTCTTC	CASTGNSYNEQFF
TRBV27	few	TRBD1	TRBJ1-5	TGTGCCAGCTCGGGACAGGGCAATAAGCCCCAGCATTTT	CASSGQGNKPQHF
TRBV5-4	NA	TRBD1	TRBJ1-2	TGTGCCAGCAGCTTGGAACAGGGGGAGACCTATGGCTACACCTTC	CASSLEQGETYGYTF
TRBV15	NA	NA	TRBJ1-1	TGTGCCACCAGCATTAGAGCAAACACTGAAGCTTTCTTT	CATSIRANTEAFF
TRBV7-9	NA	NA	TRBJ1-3	TGTGCCAGCAGCCAAAGGGACTCCTCTGGAAACACCATATATTTT	CASSQRDSSGNTIYF
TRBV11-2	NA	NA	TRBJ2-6	TGTGCCGAAGTGGGGCAGGAGAGCTCTGGGGCCAACGTCCTGACTTTC	CAEVGQESSGANVLTF
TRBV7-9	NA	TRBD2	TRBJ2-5	TGTGCCAGCAGTTCTAGCGGGAGGGCCGAGACCCAGTACTTC	CASSSSGRAETQYF
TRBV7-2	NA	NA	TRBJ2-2	TGTGCCAGCAGCTCCAGACGATCAGGGAGAACCGGGGAGCTGTTTTTT	CASSSRRSGRTGELFF
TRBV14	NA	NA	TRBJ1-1	TGTGCCAGCAGCAAAGAACGGACAGCCTTGAACACTGAAGCTTTCTTT	CASSKERTALNTEAFF
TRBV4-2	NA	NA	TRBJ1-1	TGTGCCAGCAGCCACGGGGGCGGACAGATGAACACTGAAGCTTTCTTT	CASSHGGGQMNTEAFF
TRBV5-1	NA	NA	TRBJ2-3	TGCGCCAGCAGCTTGGTATTGGTACCCTTT	CASSLVLVPF
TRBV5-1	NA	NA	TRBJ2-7	TGCGCCAGCAGCTTGGTGGGGGAGCAGTACTTC	CASSLVGEQYF
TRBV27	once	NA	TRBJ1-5	TGTGCCAGCAGTTCGTCCCCAGGGGCAAGCAATCAGCCCCAGCATTTT	CASSSSPGASNQPQHF
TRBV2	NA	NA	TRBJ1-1	TGTGCCAGCAGCCGGGGACAACGAGGAGTAACTGAAGCTTTCTTT	CASSRGQRGVTEAFF
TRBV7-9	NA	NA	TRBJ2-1	TGTGCCAGCACCATCAATGAGCAGTTCTTC	CASTINEQFF
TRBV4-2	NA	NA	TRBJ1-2	TGTGCCAGCAGCCAAGACGCACCGCTTGGAGGCTACACCTTC	CASSQDAPLGGYTF
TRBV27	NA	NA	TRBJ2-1	TGTGCCAGCTACAAGTCGAGCTCCTACAATGAGCAGTTCTTC	CASYKSSSYNEQFF
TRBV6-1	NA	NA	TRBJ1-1	TGTGCCAGCAGTGCTATTCGACAAGCAAACACTGAAGCTTTCTTT	CASSAIRQANTEAFF
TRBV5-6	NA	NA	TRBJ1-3	TGTGCCAGCAGCTTGTTTTCTATCTCCAGGAACACCATATATTTT	CASSLFSISRNTIYF
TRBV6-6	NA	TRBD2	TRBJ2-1	TGTGCCAGCAGTCCCGTAGCGGGTCACAATGAGCAGTTCTTC	CASSPVAGHNEQFF
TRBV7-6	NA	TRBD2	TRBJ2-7	TGTGCCAGCAGCTTAGGAGGACTAGCATTCTCCTACGAGCAGTACTTC	CASSLGGLAFSYEQYF
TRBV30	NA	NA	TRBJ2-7	TGTGCCTGGGGGGCCGCAGGCGGGGAGCAGTACTTC	CAWGAAGGEQYF
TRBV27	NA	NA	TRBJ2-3	TGTGCCAGCAGATTCTCACGGACATTTACAGATACGCAGTATTTT	CASRFSRTFTDTQYF
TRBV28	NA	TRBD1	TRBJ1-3	TGTGCCAGCAGTCGGACACAGGGGGATTTGGGAAACACCATATATTTT	CASSRTQGDLGNTIYF
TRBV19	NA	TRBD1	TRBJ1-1	TGTGCCAGTACCAGAGGGACAGAAAAAAACACTGAAGCTTTCTTT	CASTRGTEKNTEAFF
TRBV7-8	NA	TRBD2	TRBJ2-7	TGTGCCAGCAGCTTCCGGGGAGGGTACGAGCAGTACTTC	CASSFRGGYEQYF